Listed below are T cell receptor beta chains from one sample, sequenced in a study of cytomegalovirus exposure and HLA in healthy donors. Libraries were prepared by immunoSEQ multiplex PCR; TCRdb keeps only in-frame clonotypes and omits some of them. The listing contains about 160,000 clones. The specimen was PBMCs. The receptors originated from a woman aged 55-69 years in good health and CMV-seronegative. Both conserved end residues are part of each CDR3. Fields, in order: CDR3 DNA, CDR3 protein, V gene, J gene, D gene. A D gene is named only where the DNA matches it firmly.

DNA: TGTGCTAGTGGTTCTGGTATGGCCGCAACTAATGAAAAACTGTTTTTT
CDR3: CASGSGMAATNEKLFF
V: TRBV12-5
J: TRBJ1-4
D: NA

DNA: TGTGCCAGCAGGAGGGTTCGAGCCACTGGGGAGCTGTTTTTT
CDR3: CASRRVRATGELFF
V: TRBV11-1
J: TRBJ2-2
D: NA

DNA: TGTGCCAGCAGTGAAACGACAGGGGTTGAAGCTTTCTTT
CDR3: CASSETTGVEAFF
V: TRBV2
J: TRBJ1-1
D: TRBD1

DNA: TGCGCCAGCAGCGGGACTAGTTCAGATACGCAGTATTTT
CDR3: CASSGTSSDTQYF
V: TRBV5-1
J: TRBJ2-3
D: TRBD2

DNA: TGTGCCAGTAGTATAATCCCAGGCACTGAAGCTTTCTTT
CDR3: CASSIIPGTEAFF
V: TRBV19
J: TRBJ1-1
D: NA

DNA: TGCGCCAGCAGCCCGGACACCTACGAGCAGTACTTC
CDR3: CASSPDTYEQYF
V: TRBV5-1
J: TRBJ2-7
D: NA

DNA: TGTGCCAGCAGCACCTTTCACATGAACACTGAAGCTTTCTTT
CDR3: CASSTFHMNTEAFF
V: TRBV7-9
J: TRBJ1-1
D: NA

DNA: TGTGCCAGCAGTGACCCGGGTTGGCTAAGCGGGGAGCTGTTTTTT
CDR3: CASSDPGWLSGELFF
V: TRBV2
J: TRBJ2-2
D: NA

DNA: TGTGCCAGCAGCTTGGGGGGGAGGGGGATCACCTACGAGCAGTACTTC
CDR3: CASSLGGRGITYEQYF
V: TRBV5-6
J: TRBJ2-7
D: NA

DNA: TGTGCCAGCAGCATCTCCGGGACAGGGGGTCGAGAGACCCAGTACTTC
CDR3: CASSISGTGGRETQYF
V: TRBV7-9
J: TRBJ2-5
D: TRBD1

DNA: TGTGCCAGCAGTTTACAGGGGGCGGCTAATGAAAAACTGTTTTTT
CDR3: CASSLQGAANEKLFF
V: TRBV27
J: TRBJ1-4
D: TRBD1

DNA: TGTGCCAGCAGCTTCCGGGACAGGGATATCTCAGCTTTCTTT
CDR3: CASSFRDRDISAFF
V: TRBV5-5
J: TRBJ1-1
D: TRBD1

DNA: TGTGCCAGCAGGGAGGTAGGGATCTCCTACGAGCAGTACTTC
CDR3: CASREVGISYEQYF
V: TRBV2
J: TRBJ2-7
D: NA

DNA: TGCGCCAGCAGCTTGGGGACAGGGGTCACTGAAGCTTTCTTT
CDR3: CASSLGTGVTEAFF
V: TRBV5-1
J: TRBJ1-1
D: TRBD1

DNA: TGTGCCACCCGACTAGCGGGAGGCTACGAGCAGTACTTC
CDR3: CATRLAGGYEQYF
V: TRBV19
J: TRBJ2-7
D: TRBD2

DNA: TGTGCCAGTAGTCACCCCCGGGACTTAACGGACGAGCAGTACTTC
CDR3: CASSHPRDLTDEQYF
V: TRBV19
J: TRBJ2-7
D: NA

DNA: TGTGCTAGTGGCTTCACAGGGGGCTATGAGACCCAGTACTTC
CDR3: CASGFTGGYETQYF
V: TRBV12-5
J: TRBJ2-5
D: TRBD1

DNA: TGCGCCAGCAGCTTGGGACAGTCAGAGACCCAGTACTTC
CDR3: CASSLGQSETQYF
V: TRBV5-1
J: TRBJ2-5
D: NA

DNA: TGCGCCAGCAGCCCAGATACAGGGGCCGACTGGTACTTC
CDR3: CASSPDTGADWYF
V: TRBV5-1
J: TRBJ2-7
D: TRBD1

DNA: TGTGCCAGCAGCTTATCTCCTAGCGGGACCGGGGAGCTGTTTTTT
CDR3: CASSLSPSGTGELFF
V: TRBV7-3
J: TRBJ2-2
D: TRBD2

DNA: TGTGCCAGCAGCCCCAGACAGGGGGCCTTCGGCACAGATACGCAGTATTTT
CDR3: CASSPRQGAFGTDTQYF
V: TRBV14
J: TRBJ2-3
D: TRBD1

DNA: TGTGCCAGTACCGTATCGGGGGCAGATACGCAGTATTTT
CDR3: CASTVSGADTQYF
V: TRBV19
J: TRBJ2-3
D: NA

DNA: TGTGCCAGCTCACCACCGAACTCGAACACCGGGGAGCTGTTTTTT
CDR3: CASSPPNSNTGELFF
V: TRBV18
J: TRBJ2-2
D: NA

DNA: TGTGCCAGCAGTTTCGGAGGGGAACAGCCCCAGCATTTT
CDR3: CASSFGGEQPQHF
V: TRBV27
J: TRBJ1-5
D: NA

DNA: TGTGCCAGCAGCTTATCCCTAATCAAGGGGACCGGGGAGCTGTTTTTT
CDR3: CASSLSLIKGTGELFF
V: TRBV13
J: TRBJ2-2
D: NA

DNA: TGTGCTAGTGGTTTGCCCGGGGTCACCGGGGAGCTGTTTTTT
CDR3: CASGLPGVTGELFF
V: TRBV12-5
J: TRBJ2-2
D: NA